The 18 T cell receptor beta chains given below trace back to one sample, sequenced in a study of metastatic and nonmetastatic thyroid tumors. No patient had received any treatment before thyroid surgery. With MiXCR, TCRdb reprocessed the PCR reads. The sample holds about 82,000 clones, roughly an eighth seen once. The specimen was tumor tissue. The source is a female donor with papillary thyroid cancer or a benign thyroid nodule (not recorded which). Some clones in this sample may be carry-over from other donors' samples.

The sample holds many counts of this clone. This sequence joins TRBV30 and TRBJ2-3; TRBD2 aligns across 10 bases. This CDR3 has 17 amino acids. CDR1 is GTSNPN and CDR2 is SVGIG in the germline V gene (reference sequence). V lost 4 bases and J lost 3; bases outside the gene matches: 13. CDR3 protein: CAWTPPVAGGVTDTQYF. The CDR3 nucleotides read TGTGCCTGGACCCCCCCGGTAGCGGGAGGTGTGACAGATACGCAGTATTTT.

This clone has ten or more counts. J is TRBJ2-7 and V is TRBV5-1; D unresolved. The ends were cut back, 4 bases at V and 2 bases at J, with 22 bases in the middle. The CDR3 is made up of 17 amino acids. The germline V gene has CDR1 SGHRS and CDR2 YFSETQ. The CDR3 is CASSPQPGTNFAYEQYF. The CDR3 DNA reads as TGCGCCAGCAGCCCTCAGCCGGGCACCAATTTTGCCTACGAGCAGTACTTC.

In the case of this clone: This is likely a read error, given that the CDR3 carries no conserved phenylalanine or tryptophan at its end. The rearrangement uses TRBV7-3 and TRBJ2-3; weak D call: TRBD2 (5 bases). There are 17 residues in the CDR3. Germline loops: CDR1 SGHTA, CDR2 FQGTGA. V dropped 1 base and J dropped 4 bases, with 18 bases sitting between them. The CDR3 region has the DNA TGTGCCAGCAGCTTAAAACAAAGAGGGATTGGGGCAGATACGCAGTATCTT. Encoded protein: CASSLKQRGIGADTQYL.

Only a few counts were recorded for this clone. One end of the junction does not line up with germline, which may come from a read error. The chain recombines TRBV27 with TRBJ2-1; 12 bases are shared with TRBD1. This CDR3 spans 14 amino acids. Looked up from germline, CDR1 is MNHEY and CDR2 is SMNVEV (reference sequence). CDR3 nucleotides: TGTGCCAGCAGGCGGGACAGGGGGCTTAATGAGCAGCTCTTC. Translated: CASRRDRGLNEQLF.

Ten or more counts support this clone. V usage is TRBV11-2 and J usage is TRBJ1-1, with 9 bases fitting TRBD1. CDR3 length: 13 residues. Germline trimming cut 5 bases from V and 11 bases from J; bases unmatched to any gene: 9. CDR1 is SGHAT, CDR2 FQNNGV, per germline. In DNA form, the CDR3 reads TGTGCCAGCAGCCATAGGGACAGGGATCTCGCTTTCTTT. Translated: CASSHRDRDLAFF.

This clone was seen many times. The CDR3, as DNA: TGCACCCCTTACCTCGATTCCTACAATGAGCAGTTCTTC. It encodes CTPYLDSYNEQFF. This sequence joins TRBV20-1 and TRBJ2-1, with D hard to call. Per the germline V gene, CDR1 is DFQATT and CDR2 is SNEGSKA (reference sequence). This CDR3 contains 13 residues.

At least ten counts were recorded for this clone. This CDR3 is CASSTLRGGRSYEQYF. The DNA of the CDR3 is TGTGCCAGCAGTACCTTGCGGGGAGGAAGGTCCTACGAGCAGTACTTC. V and J are TRBV6-1 and TRBJ2-7; D is perhaps TRBD2 (6 bases). V lost 5 bases and J 1 base, leaving 18 bases between the germline ends. The CDR3 covers 16 residues. Germline-derived CDR1 and CDR2 are MNHNS and SASEGT.

This clone was observed at least ten times. Additional DNA sequences in this sample encode the identical CDR3. The gene calls are TRBV5-4 and TRBJ2-1; D gene unclear. Germline-derived CDR1 and CDR2 are SGHNT and YYREEE (reference sequence). Between the trimmed V and J ends, which lost 3 bases and 5 bases, there was a span of 9 bases. The CDR3 consists of 13 residues. CDR3 loop: CASSYNNHNEQFF. The CDR3 DNA follows: TGTGCCAGCAGCTACAACAATCACAATGAGCAGTTCTTC.

This clone was detected ten times or more. A much larger clonotype is one base distant, so this may be a read error. The same CDR3 is also encoded by other DNA sequences in this sample. The rearrangement links TRBV6-5 to TRBJ1-3; D is unclear. The germline CDR1 and CDR2 sequences are MNHEY and SVGAGI. The length of the CDR3 is 14 residues. The CDR3 spells CASSYGSSGNTIYF. CDR3 sequence (DNA): TGTGCCAGCAGTTACGGCAGCTCTGGAAACACCATCTATTTT.

This clone appeared many times. The rearrangement links TRBV2 to TRBJ1-1; 7 bases align to TRBD1. CDR1 is SNHLY, CDR2 FYNNEI, per germline. The CDR3 is 13 residues long. The V and J ends lost 8 bases and 4 bases, in that order; junction bases with no gene match: 7. This CDR3 is CASHGPGGTEAFF. CDR3 DNA: TGTGCCAGCCATGGTCCAGGGGGCACTGAAGCTTTCTTT.

This clone was detected ten times or more. For the CDR3, the DNA is TGTGCCAGCAGCCCCCTGGGGGGTCAAGAGACCCAGTACTTC. Translation gives CASSPLGGQETQYF. The gene calls are TRBV3-1 and TRBJ2-5; D may be TRBD2 (6 bases). This CDR3 contains 14 residues. Germline-derived CDR1 and CDR2 are LGHDT and YNNKEL (reference sequence). V dropped 4 bases and J dropped 2 bases, with 11 bases sitting between them.

This chain uses TRBV6-2 or TRBV6-3 with TRBJ1-2, with D perhaps TRBD1 (6 bases). Germline V gene data show CDR1 as MNHEY and CDR2 as SVGEGT. CDR3 length equals 13 residues. For the CDR3, the DNA is TGTGCAGGCAGATTCCAAGGACAGAATGGCTACACCTTC. Protein product: CAGRFQGQNGYTF.

This clone was observed many times. This CDR3 is CASSLRPGEGGEQFF. In nucleotides, the CDR3 is TGTGCCAGCAGCTTAAGGCCAGGGGAAGGAGGTGAGCAGTTCTTC. The chain has TRBV13 and TRBJ2-1; D may be TRBD1 (6 bases). Germline CDR1 PRHDT, CDR2 FYEKMQ (reference sequence). V gave up 2 bases and J gave up 9 bases, with 17 bases separating them. There are 15 residues in the CDR3.

This clone was found many times. The rearrangement links TRBV20-1 to TRBJ1-1; no definite D call. Between the trimmed V and J ends, which lost 1 base and 1 base, there was a span of 13 bases. Germline CDR1 DFQATT, CDR2 SNEGSKA (reference sequence). CDR3 length: 15 amino acids. The CDR3, as DNA: TGCAGTGCTAGAGCCCACCAGGAGGGGAACACTGAAGCTTTCTTT. Translating gives CSARAHQEGNTEAFF.

This clone came up many times. The same CDR3 also results from other DNA sequences found in this sample. V gene TRBV15 combines with J gene TRBJ2-3; TRBD2 aligns across 11 bases. The germline gives CDR1 LNHNV, CDR2 YYDKDF (reference sequence). With V trimmed by 0 bases and J by 6 bases, 8 bases remained unmatched. This CDR3 contains 17 residues. The CDR3 reads CATSREPLAGGGDTQYF. CDR3 DNA: TGTGCCACCAGCAGAGAACCCCTAGCGGGAGGAGGGGATACGCAGTATTTT.

In its sample, this clone was seen many times. The chain couples TRBV29-1 to TRBJ1-1, with no clear D. Germline CDR1 and CDR2: SQVTM and ANQGSEA. This CDR3 comprises 10 residues. V lost 7 bases and J 7 bases, leaving 10 bases between the germline ends. The CDR3 protein is CSDLQIEAFF. The CDR3 nucleotides are TGCAGCGACCTACAGATTGAAGCTTTCTTT.

As regards this clone: A much larger clone sits a single nucleotide away, making a read error possible. The rearrangement links TRBV24-1 to TRBJ2-1; D gene ambiguous. V gave up 2 bases and J gave up 8 bases, with 12 bases separating them. The CDR3 runs to 14 residues. Germline V lookup: CDR1 KGHDR, CDR2 SFDVKD. CDR3 loop: CATSDSCSGDEQFF. CDR3 DNA sequence: TGTGCCACCAGTGATTCTTGTTCGGGCGATGAGCAGTTCTTC.

This clone was picked up many times. V is TRBV5-1 and J is TRBJ1-5; maybe TRBD1 (6 bases). Germline CDR1 is SGHRS and CDR2 is YFSETQ. V was pared by 5 bases and J by 5 bases, with 17 bases between. This CDR3 is built from 15 residues. The CDR3 nucleotides read TGCGCCAGCAGTCGCGACATGGGGGCCGATCAGCCCCAGCATTTT. This translates into CASSRDMGADQPQHF.